The clone carrying this T cell receptor (beta chain) was seen more than once but under ten times. As yet, its antigen is unknown. These data originate in a study of T cells after yellow fever vaccination. The wider study: In the case of low-cell-number fractions, SMART-Seq v4 Ultra Low Input was used for preparation. General study points: Contamination by abundant bulk-population clonotypes could be present in FACS-sorted repertoires.

TCRdb called the 5' RACE reads again in MiXCR, with one record for every CDR3 protein. The data contain about 630,000 distinct CDR3 sequences, more than 9% of them singletons. CDR3 size: 16 residues. V shed 5 bases and J shed 0 bases, with 14 bases lying between them. Germline CDR1 reads SGHTA; CDR2 reads FQGNSA. The TCR originated in a man aged 30 to 45 who received the YFV17D yellow fever vaccine. The V and J genes are TRBV7-2 and TRBJ2-1, with no clear D. Here the sequenced sample was PBMCs, taken on the day of the yellow fever booster vaccination. The CDR3 coding sequence is TGTGCCAGCAGCGCGAGACTTCTTAGCTCCTACAATGAGCAGTTCTTC. Translation gives CASSARLLSSYNEQFF.